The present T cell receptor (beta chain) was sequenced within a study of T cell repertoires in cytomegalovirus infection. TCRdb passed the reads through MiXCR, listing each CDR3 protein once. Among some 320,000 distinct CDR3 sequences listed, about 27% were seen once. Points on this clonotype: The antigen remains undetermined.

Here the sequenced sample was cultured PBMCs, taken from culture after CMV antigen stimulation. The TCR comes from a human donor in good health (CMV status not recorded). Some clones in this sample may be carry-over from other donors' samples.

The CDR3 DNA is TGTGCCAGCAGCCAAGATTCAGGGGGCGATCAGCCCCAGCATTTT. This gives the protein CASSQDSGGDQPQHF. The rearrangement links TRBV3-1 to TRBJ1-5, with 8 bases that match TRBD1. The V and J ends lost 0 bases and 5 bases, in that order; junction bases with no gene match: 3. Germline CDR1 reads LGHDT; CDR2 reads YNNKEL (reference sequence). The CDR3 has 15 residues.